The entry below describes one TCR beta chain. Its antigen is as yet unknown. Isolation recovered at least 6.5 million PBMCs from every sample. This entry comes from a study of blood T cells in healthy people across ages. General study findings and limits: Reliance upon unsorted PBMCs precluded definitive naive versus antigen-experienced comparison.

The CDR3 spans 16 residues. Germline V gene data show CDR1 as MNHEY and CDR2 as SVGEGT. Sample-barcoded 5' priming and a J-beta primer mix drove a second PCR of roughly 6 to 12 cycles. TCRdb independently ran MiXCR on the 5' RACE reads; one entry per CDR3 protein. The sample gives hundreds of thousands of distinct CDR3 sequences, roughly 20% of which show up once; more than 3% is in the top ten. This TCR came from a man in his 70s in good health. The sequencing sample was made of blood. The chain uses TRBV6-2 or TRBV6-3 and TRBJ2-1; 10 bases are a match to TRBD1. The DNA end is a closer match to TRBJ2-5, so the J assignment may be wrong. CDR3 nucleotide sequence: TGTGCCAGCAGTTACCCATCGACAGGGGGCGTGGAGACCCAGTACTTC. Protein: CASSYPSTGGVETQYF.